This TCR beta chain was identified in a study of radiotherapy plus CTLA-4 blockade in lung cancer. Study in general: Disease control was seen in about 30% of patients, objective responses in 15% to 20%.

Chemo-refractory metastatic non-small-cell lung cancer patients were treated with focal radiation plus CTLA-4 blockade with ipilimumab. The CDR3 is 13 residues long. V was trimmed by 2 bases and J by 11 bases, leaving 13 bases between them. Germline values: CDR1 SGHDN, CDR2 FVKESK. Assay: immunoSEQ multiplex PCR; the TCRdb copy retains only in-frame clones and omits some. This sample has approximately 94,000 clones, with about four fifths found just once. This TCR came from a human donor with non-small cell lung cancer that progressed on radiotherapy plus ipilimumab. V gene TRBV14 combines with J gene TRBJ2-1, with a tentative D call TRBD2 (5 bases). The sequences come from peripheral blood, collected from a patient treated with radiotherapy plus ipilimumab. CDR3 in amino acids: CASSQFEEGQQFF. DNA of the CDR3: TGTGCCAGCAGCCAATTTGAAGAGGGCCAGCAGTTCTTC.